This entry lists 9 T cell receptor beta chains sequenced from one sample in a study of CD8+ T cells in alopecia areata. Extracted RNA was reverse transcribed into cDNA, the sequencing template. Clones were sequenced by immunoSEQ multiplex PCR, and TCRdb holds only the in-frame ones, with some missing. Here the sample spans roughly 180,000 clones, roughly 60% being singletons. The sequenced sample was CD4+ T cells sorted from blood, obtained at week 0. These receptors were taken from a human donor with alopecia areata.

The count of this clone is one. The junction does not match germline at one end; this may be a read error. The V call is TRBV7-2, the J call TRBJ2-3; D may be TRBD1 (8 bases). The CDR3 has 15 amino acids. The germline V gene encodes CDR1 SGHTA and CDR2 FQGNSA. CDR3 in DNA: TGTGCCAGCACCTTACAGGGGGGGCCAGGGGATACGCAGTATTTT. It encodes CASTLQGGPGDTQYF.

The genes are TRBV30 and TRBJ1-1, with D hard to call. CDR1 and CDR2 (germline): GTSNPN, SVGIG (reference sequence). V lost 4 bases and J lost 0, with 9 bases in between. CDR3 length: 13 residues. The CDR3 spells CAWMRDMNTEAFF. For the CDR3, the DNA is TGTGCCTGGATGCGTGACATGAACACTGAAGCTTTCTTT.

This clone was seen only a few times. This sequence joins TRBV14 and TRBJ2-4; D is uncertain. Trimming stripped 1 base from V and 1 base from J, with 8 bases between. This CDR3 contains 15 residues. Looked up from germline, CDR1 is SGHDN and CDR2 is FVKESK. DNA of the CDR3: TGTGCCAGCAGCCAAGTGGGGAAGGCCAAAAACATTCAGTACTTC. This translates into CASSQVGKAKNIQYF.

The rearrangement links TRBV30 to TRBJ1-1; D gene uncertain. Trimming removed 4 bases from V and 4 bases from J, with 31 bases in between. CDR3 length: 19 residues. From germline, CDR1 is GTSNPN and CDR2 SVGIG (reference sequence). CDR3 DNA sequence: TGTGCCTGGAATGGGGTGGGGTCTACCATCGGTCGGGAGGGCACTGAAGCTTTCTTT. This gives the protein CAWNGVGSTIGREGTEAFF.

This clone was seen a handful of times. V and J are TRBV29-1 and TRBJ2-5, with 7 bases fitting TRBD1. J lost 3 bases, V lost 5 bases, and 6 bases had no gene match. The CDR3 loop spans 13 amino acids. Germline CDR1 is SQVTM and CDR2 is ANQGSEA. CDR3 nucleotides: TGCAGCGTTCAGGTACAGGGGAAAGAGACCCAGTACTTC. The encoded protein is CSVQVQGKETQYF.

This chain links TRBV14 with TRBJ2-7; maybe TRBD1 (5 bases). Germline-derived CDR1 and CDR2 are SGHDN and FVKESK. The CDR3 totals 14 residues. V lost 4 bases and J 3 bases, leaving 13 bases between the germline ends. Written as DNA, the CDR3 is TGTGCCAGCAGCCCCAGGGCTATCAGCTACGAGCAGTACTTC. Its translation: CASSPRAISYEQYF. The full variable domain, with the rest looked up from reference TRBV14 and TRBJ2-7, is EAGVTQFPSHSVIEKGQTVTLRCDPISGHDNLYWYRRVMGKEIKFLLHFVKESKQDESGMPNNRFLAERTGGTYSTLKVQPAELEDSGVYFCASSPRAISYEQYFGPGTRLTVT.

This clone was recorded only once. The rearrangement joins TRBV7-2 to TRBJ2-7; no reliable D call. Germline V gives CDR1 SGHTA, CDR2 FQGNSA. Trimming removed 4 bases from V and 1 base from J, with 11 bases in between. The CDR3 totals 14 residues. The CDR3 loop is CASSSSPGSYEQYF. The CDR3 nucleotides are TGTGCCAGCAGCTCCAGTCCGGGTTCCTACGAGCAGTACTTC. Drawing the rest from reference TRBV7-2 and TRBJ2-7, the complete variable domain is GAGVSQSPSNKVTEKGKDVELRCDPISGHTALYWYRQSLGQGLEFLIYFQGNSAPDKSGLPSDRFSAERTGGSVSTLTIQRTQQEDSAVYLCASSSSPGSYEQYFGPGTRLTVT.

The V call is TRBV14, the J call TRBJ1-2; D ambiguous. There are 13 residues in the CDR3. CDR1 is SGHDN, CDR2 FVKESK, per germline. V dropped 0 bases and J dropped 7 bases, with 9 bases sitting between them. CDR3 in DNA: TGTGCCAGCAGCCAAGATCTTGTGGGTGGCTACACCTTC. Protein sequence: CASSQDLVGGYTF.

The chain links TRBV7-2 to TRBJ1-2, with no clear D. CDR3 size: 15 residues. Trimming shortened V by 2 bases and J by 5 bases, and 15 bases separated the two germline ends. Germline V CDR1 and CDR2: SGHTA, FQGNSA. In nucleotides, the CDR3 is TGTGCCAGCAGCTTATCCCGGATGAGGGTTTATGGCTACACCTTC. This gives the protein CASSLSRMRVYGYTF. Combining the CDR3 with reference TRBV7-2 and TRBJ1-2 gives the whole variable domain GAGVSQSPSNKVTEKGKDVELRCDPISGHTALYWYRQSLGQGLEFLIYFQGNSAPDKSGLPSDRFSAERTGGSVSTLTIQRTQQEDSAVYLCASSLSRMRVYGYTFGSGTRLTVV.